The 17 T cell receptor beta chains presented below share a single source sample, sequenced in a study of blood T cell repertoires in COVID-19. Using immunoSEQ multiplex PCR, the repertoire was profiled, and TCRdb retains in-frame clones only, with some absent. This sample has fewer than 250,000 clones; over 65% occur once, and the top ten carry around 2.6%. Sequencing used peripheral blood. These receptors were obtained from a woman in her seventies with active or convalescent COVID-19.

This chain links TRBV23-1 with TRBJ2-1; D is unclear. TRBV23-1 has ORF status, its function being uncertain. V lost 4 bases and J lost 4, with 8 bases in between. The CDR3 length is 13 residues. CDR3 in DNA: TGCGCCAGCAGTCGATCCCTTTACAATGAGCAGTTCTTC. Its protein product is CASSRSLYNEQFF.

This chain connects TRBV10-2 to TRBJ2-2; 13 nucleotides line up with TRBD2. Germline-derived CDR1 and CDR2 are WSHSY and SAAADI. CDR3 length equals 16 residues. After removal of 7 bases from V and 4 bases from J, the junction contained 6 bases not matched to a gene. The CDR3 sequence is CASIGLAGAPTGELFF. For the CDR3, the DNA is TGCGCCAGCATCGGACTAGCGGGAGCCCCCACCGGGGAGCTGTTTTTT.

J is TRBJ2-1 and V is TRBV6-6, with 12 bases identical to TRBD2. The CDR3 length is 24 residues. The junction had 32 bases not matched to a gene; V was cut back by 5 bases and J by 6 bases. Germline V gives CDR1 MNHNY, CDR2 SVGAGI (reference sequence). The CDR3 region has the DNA TGTGCCAGCAGTCCTACAGGGGGCTACCCCCTAGCGGGAGGGCCCCGTCCTTTAGCCAATGAGCAGTTCTTC. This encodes CASSPTGGYPLAGGPRPLANEQFF.

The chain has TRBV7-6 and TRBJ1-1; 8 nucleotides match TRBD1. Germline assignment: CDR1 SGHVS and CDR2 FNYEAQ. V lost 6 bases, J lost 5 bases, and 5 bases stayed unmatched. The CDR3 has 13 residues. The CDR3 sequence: CASSRTGGTEAFF. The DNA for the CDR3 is TGTGCCAGCAGTCGCACAGGGGGGACTGAAGCTTTCTTT.

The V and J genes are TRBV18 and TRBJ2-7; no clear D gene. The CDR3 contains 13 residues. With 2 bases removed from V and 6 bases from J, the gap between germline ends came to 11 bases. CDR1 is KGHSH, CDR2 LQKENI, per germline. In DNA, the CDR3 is TGTGCCAGCTCACCAATGAGCCGGAGCGAGCAGTACTTC. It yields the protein CASSPMSRSEQYF.

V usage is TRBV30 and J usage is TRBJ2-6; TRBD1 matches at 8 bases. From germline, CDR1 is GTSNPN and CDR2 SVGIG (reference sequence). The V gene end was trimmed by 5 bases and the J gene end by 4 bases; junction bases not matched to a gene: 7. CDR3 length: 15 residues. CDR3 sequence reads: CAWLSDRAGANVLTF. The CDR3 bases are TGTGCCTGGCTCTCGGACAGGGCGGGGGCCAACGTCCTGACTTTC.

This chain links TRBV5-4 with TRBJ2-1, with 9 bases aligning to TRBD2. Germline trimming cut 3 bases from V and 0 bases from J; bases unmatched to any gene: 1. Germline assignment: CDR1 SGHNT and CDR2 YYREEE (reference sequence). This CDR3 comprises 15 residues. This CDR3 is CASSSTSGSYNEQFF. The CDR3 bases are TGTGCCAGCAGCTCGACTAGCGGCTCCTACAATGAGCAGTTCTTC.

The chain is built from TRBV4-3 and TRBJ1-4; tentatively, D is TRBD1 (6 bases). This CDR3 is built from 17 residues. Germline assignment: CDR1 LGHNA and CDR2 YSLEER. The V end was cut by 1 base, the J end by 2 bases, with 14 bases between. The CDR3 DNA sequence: TGCGCCAGCAGCCAAGCAGGGGATAGTTGGACTAATGAAAAACTGTTTTTT. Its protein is CASSQAGDSWTNEKLFF.

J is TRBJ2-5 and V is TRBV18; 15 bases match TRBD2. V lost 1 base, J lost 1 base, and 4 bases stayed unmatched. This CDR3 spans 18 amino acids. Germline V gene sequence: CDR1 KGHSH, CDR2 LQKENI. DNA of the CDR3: TGTGCCAGCTCACCACGGACTAGCGGGGGGGCCTTCCAAGAGACCCAGTACTTC. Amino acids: CASSPRTSGGAFQETQYF.

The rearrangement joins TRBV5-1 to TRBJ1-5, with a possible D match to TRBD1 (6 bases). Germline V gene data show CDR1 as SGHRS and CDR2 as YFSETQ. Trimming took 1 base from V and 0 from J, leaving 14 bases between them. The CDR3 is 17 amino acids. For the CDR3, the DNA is TGCGCCAGCAGCTTGAAAGGGGGGGACTATAGCAATCAGCCCCAGCATTTT. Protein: CASSLKGGDYSNQPQHF.

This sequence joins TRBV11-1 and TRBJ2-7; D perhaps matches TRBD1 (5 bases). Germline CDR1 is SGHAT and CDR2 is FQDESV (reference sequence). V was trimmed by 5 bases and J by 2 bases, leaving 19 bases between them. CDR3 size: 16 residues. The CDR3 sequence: CASSPLAPPGTYEQYF. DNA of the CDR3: TGTGCCAGCAGCCCGTTAGCCCCCCCAGGGACCTACGAGCAGTACTTC.

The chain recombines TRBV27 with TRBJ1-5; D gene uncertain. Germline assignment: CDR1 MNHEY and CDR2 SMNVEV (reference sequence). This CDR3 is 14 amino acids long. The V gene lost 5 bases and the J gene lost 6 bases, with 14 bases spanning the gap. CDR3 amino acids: CASSTFNAGQPQHF. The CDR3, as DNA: TGTGCCAGCAGTACCTTCAACGCCGGTCAGCCCCAGCATTTT.

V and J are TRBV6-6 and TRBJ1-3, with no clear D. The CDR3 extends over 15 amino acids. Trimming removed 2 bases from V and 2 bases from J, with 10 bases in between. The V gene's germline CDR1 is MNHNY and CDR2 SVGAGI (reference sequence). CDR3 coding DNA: TGTGCCAGCAGTTACAGTCACGGGGCTGGAAACACCATATATTTT. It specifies CASSYSHGAGNTIYF.

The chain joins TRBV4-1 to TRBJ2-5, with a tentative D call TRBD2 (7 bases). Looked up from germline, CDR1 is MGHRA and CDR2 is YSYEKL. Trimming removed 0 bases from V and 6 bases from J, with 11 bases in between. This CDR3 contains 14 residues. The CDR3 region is CASSQEGRGKTQYF. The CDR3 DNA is TGCGCCAGCAGCCAAGAGGGGAGGGGGAAGACCCAGTACTTC.

The CDR3 reads CASSYTLAGAVDTQYF. The CDR3 nucleotides are TGTGCCAGCAGTTACACACTAGCGGGAGCGGTAGATACGCAGTATTTT. The chain links TRBV6-2 or TRBV6-3 to TRBJ2-3, with TRBD2 identical over 11 bases. The CDR3 is made up of 16 amino acids. Trimming took 2 bases from V and 5 from J; bases not matched to a gene: 6. Germline V gives CDR1 MNHEY, CDR2 SVGEGT.

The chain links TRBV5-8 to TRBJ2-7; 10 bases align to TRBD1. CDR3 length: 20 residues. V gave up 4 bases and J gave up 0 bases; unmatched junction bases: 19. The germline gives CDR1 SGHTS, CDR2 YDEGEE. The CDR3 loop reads CASSPLKGWWGQGSSYEQYF. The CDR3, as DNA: TGTGCCAGCAGCCCTCTAAAGGGGTGGTGGGGACAGGGGAGCTCCTACGAGCAGTACTTC.

The CDR3 sequence: CASSHREHSLEQFF. Written as DNA, the CDR3 is TGTGCCAGTAGTCACCGGGAGCACTCTCTTGAGCAGTTCTTC. The V call is TRBV19, the J call TRBJ2-1; a weak D match, TRBD2 (6 bases). The CDR3 has 14 amino acids. The ends were cut back, 5 bases at V and 9 bases at J, with 17 bases in the middle. In germline, CDR1 is LNHDA, CDR2 SQIVND (reference sequence).